These 29 T cell receptor beta chains share one sample of origin, sequenced in a study of T cell changes during pregnancy in multiple sclerosis. Repertoires were generated with immunoSEQ multiplex PCR, while TCRdb's copy carries only in-frame clones and drops some. The table has about 18,000 clones, over 75% seen once. Here the sequenced sample was CD8+ T cells from peripheral blood mononuclear cells, taken after pregnancy. These receptors were collected from a female donor with multiple sclerosis, enrolled in a pregnancy study.

The V and J genes are TRBV7-9 and TRBJ2-7; D is perhaps TRBD2 (6 bases). V shed 0 bases and J shed 1 base, with 10 bases lying between them. Germline loops: CDR1 SEHNR, CDR2 FQNEAQ (reference sequence). The CDR3 covers 15 residues. This CDR3 reads CASSLAGSLSYEQYF. The CDR3 DNA reads as TGTGCCAGCAGCTTAGCCGGGAGCCTTTCCTACGAGCAGTACTTC.

The chain is built from TRBV11-2 and TRBJ1-1; tentative D call: TRBD1 (5 bases). The germline V gene encodes CDR1 SGHAT and CDR2 FQNNGV. V was pared by 2 bases and J by 6 bases, with 13 bases between. The CDR3 sequence is 14 residues long. CDR3: CASSLSDTLAEAFF. CDR3 nucleotide sequence: TGTGCCAGCAGCTTATCGGACACTCTCGCTGAAGCTTTCTTT. Looking up the rest from reference TRBV11-2 and TRBJ1-1 gives the full variable domain: EAGVAQSPRYKIIEKRQSVAFWCNPISGHATLYWYQQILGQGPKLLIQFQNNGVVDDSQLPKDRFSAERLKGVDSTLKIQPAKLEDSAVYLCASSLSDTLAEAFFGQGTRLTVV.

The rearrangement joins TRBV9 to TRBJ1-2; D call uncertain. Germline CDR1 reads SGDLS; CDR2 reads YYNGEE. Trimming left V 4 bases short and J 3 bases short, with 10 bases between. This CDR3 comprises 13 residues. The CDR3 protein is CASSPGGDYGYTF. In DNA form, the CDR3 reads TGTGCCAGCAGCCCCGGTGGTGACTATGGCTACACCTTC.

This chain uses TRBV14 with TRBJ2-3; the D is unclear. The CDR3 spans 15 residues. Germline-derived CDR1 and CDR2 are SGHDN and FVKESK. V shed 1 base and J shed 4 bases, with 12 bases lying between them. The CDR3 DNA sequence: TGTGCCAGCAGCCAAGTTTGGCTAGGATCAGATACGCAGTATTTT. It translates to CASSQVWLGSDTQYF. The variable domain in full, with the rest retrieved from reference TRBV14 and TRBJ2-3, is EAGVTQFPSHSVIEKGQTVTLRCDPISGHDNLYWYRRVMGKEIKFLLHFVKESKQDESGMPNNRFLAERTGGTYSTLKVQPAELEDSGVYFCASSQVWLGSDTQYFGPGTRLTVL.

The V gene is TRBV6-6, the J gene TRBJ2-1; a weak D match, TRBD2 (6 bases). V was trimmed by 3 bases and J by 5 bases, leaving 14 bases between them. The CDR3 runs 15 residues. CDR1 and CDR2 (germline): MNHNY, SVGAGI (reference sequence). The DNA for the CDR3 is TGTGCCAGCAGTTATGGGGAGGTCGCTAACAATGAGCAGTTCTTC. It translates to CASSYGEVANNEQFF.

The V gene is TRBV6-1, the J gene TRBJ1-3; the match to TRBD1 covers 8 bases. With 4 bases clipped from V and 4 bases from J, the junction kept 6 bases outside the gene matches. CDR1 and CDR2 (germline): MNHNS, SASEGT. CDR3 length equals 15 residues. CDR3 sequence (DNA): TGTGCCAGCAGTGGGGGGACAGGCGAAGGAAACACCATATATTTT. Translation gives CASSGGTGEGNTIYF.

The chain uses TRBV10-3 and TRBJ2-1, with a possible D match to TRBD2 (6 bases). CDR3 length: 15 residues. From germline, CDR1 is ENHRY and CDR2 SYGVKD. With 6 bases removed from V and 3 bases from J, the gap between germline ends came to 15 bases. The DNA for the CDR3 is TGTGCCATCAGGGGGGACTTCGGGGACTACAATGAGCAGTTCTTC. Its protein product is CAIRGDFGDYNEQFF.

CDR3 in amino acids: CASSPPGTGQETQYF. As DNA, the CDR3 is TGTGCCAGCAGCCCGCCCGGGACAGGACAAGAGACCCAGTACTTC. V and J are TRBV7-8 and TRBJ2-5; 8 bases map to TRBD1. CDR1 SGHVS and CDR2 FQNEAQ come from the germline V gene. V lost 5 bases, J lost 2 bases, and 7 bases stayed unmatched. The length of the CDR3 is 15 residues.

Written as DNA, the CDR3 is TGCGCCAGCAGCCAATTGGAGGGAAATCAGCCCCAGCATTTT. This sequence encodes CASSQLEGNQPQHF. The V call is TRBV4-3, the J call TRBJ1-5; unclear D gene. The germline CDR1 and CDR2 sequences are LGHNA and YSLEER. Trimming took off 2 bases at V and 4 bases at J, with 9 bases between the two ends. The CDR3 spans 14 residues.

The rearrangement links TRBV14 to TRBJ2-1; weak D call: TRBD2 (6 bases). Trimming pared 4 bases from V and 5 bases from J, leaving 15 bases between. Germline CDR1 SGHDN, CDR2 FVKESK. This CDR3 contains 15 residues. CDR3 region: CASSPTGTEDNEQFF. The CDR3 DNA sequence: TGTGCCAGCAGCCCCACCGGGACTGAAGACAATGAGCAGTTCTTC.

The chain links TRBV7-8 to TRBJ2-5; no definite D call. Trimming stripped 1 base from V and 5 bases from J, with 11 bases between. The CDR3 is made up of 14 amino acids. Per the germline V gene, CDR1 is SGHVS and CDR2 is FQNEAQ. The CDR3 nucleotides are TGTGCCAGCAGCTTAGGGCTAACCGGGGAGACCCAGTACTTC. It specifies CASSLGLTGETQYF.

The V and J genes are TRBV6-5 and TRBJ1-1, with D perhaps TRBD1 (6 bases). Germline loops: CDR1 MNHEY, CDR2 SVGAGI. Trimming took 6 bases from V and 1 from J, leaving 9 bases between them. CDR3 length: 13 residues. This chain's CDR3 is CASRSDRNTEAFF. The CDR3 DNA is TGTGCCAGCAGATCGGACAGGAACACTGAAGCTTTCTTT.

The J gene is TRBJ1-2, the V gene TRBV27; 8 positions agree with TRBD1. CDR1 is MNHEY and CDR2 is SMNVEV in the germline V gene (reference sequence). This CDR3 spans 12 amino acids. Trimming cost V 8 bases and J 13 bases; bases outside gene matches: 12. CDR3: CASGNAGGPFTF. The CDR3 bases are TGTGCCAGCGGAAACGCAGGGGGCCCTTTCACCTTC.

The rearrangement joins TRBV6-5 to TRBJ2-5; weak D call: TRBD1 (5 bases). The CDR3 extends over 15 amino acids. Deletions cut 5 bases from V and 2 bases from J, with 15 bases between. Germline V CDR1 and CDR2: MNHEY, SVGAGI. The CDR3 region is CASSRFPGIQETQYF. CDR3 sequence (DNA): TGTGCCAGCAGTCGATTCCCAGGGATTCAAGAGACCCAGTACTTC.

V is TRBV2 and J is TRBJ2-7; possible D gene TRBD1, 7 bases. CDR3 length equals 14 residues. The V gene lost 3 bases and the J gene lost 7 bases, with 16 bases spanning the gap. CDR1 SNHLY and CDR2 FYNNEI come from the germline V gene. This CDR3 is CASSDYRGGIEQYF. The CDR3 bases are TGTGCCAGCAGTGACTACAGGGGAGGTATTGAGCAGTACTTC.

This clone has a single count. V usage is TRBV28 and J usage is TRBJ2-7; 8 bases are shared with TRBD1. Germline loops: CDR1 MDHEN, CDR2 SYDVKM. Losses at the gene ends were 6 bases for V and 1 base for J; bases not matched to a gene: 5. This CDR3 is built from 14 residues. CDR3 in DNA: TGTGCCAGCAGCTGGGACAGGTCGTCCTACGAGCAGTACTTC. Encoded protein: CASSWDRSSYEQYF. The full variable domain, with the rest looked up from reference TRBV28 and TRBJ2-7, is DVKVTQSSRYLVKRTGEKVFLECVQDMDHENMFWYRQDPGLGLRLIYFSYDVKMKEKGDIPEGYSVSREKKERFSLILESASTNQTSMYLCASSWDRSSYEQYFGPGTRLTVT.

The genes are TRBV5-1 and TRBJ1-4; TRBD1 is a possible D gene (5 bases). V shed 5 bases and J shed 2 bases, with 10 bases lying between them. The CDR3 sequence is 14 residues long. CDR1 is SGHRS and CDR2 is YFSETQ in the germline V gene. The CDR3 reads CASRGAVTNEKLFF. The CDR3 DNA is TGCGCCAGCAGAGGGGCAGTTACTAATGAAAAACTGTTTTTT.

The V gene is TRBV4-3, the J gene TRBJ2-7, with D possibly TRBD1 on 5 matching bases. Germline V gene sequence: CDR1 LGHNA, CDR2 YSLEER. The V end was cut by 0 bases, the J end by 6 bases, with 12 bases between. This CDR3 is built from 14 residues. The CDR3 reads CASSQDWTLGEQYF. Written as DNA, the CDR3 is TGCGCCAGCAGCCAAGACTGGACACTTGGCGAGCAGTACTTC.

The V gene is TRBV30, the J gene TRBJ1-3, with D perhaps TRBD1 (5 bases). This CDR3 has 15 amino acids. CDR1 and CDR2 (germline): GTSNPN, SVGIG (reference sequence). Trimming took 0 bases from V and 0 from J, leaving 9 bases between them. CDR3 nucleotides: TGTGCCTGGAGTGTGGGACTGACCTCTGGAAACACCATATATTTT. It is translated as CAWSVGLTSGNTIYF.

The rearrangement links TRBV7-9 to TRBJ2-7; 13 nucleotides align to TRBD2. The CDR3 totals 15 residues. The V segment lost 5 bases and the J segment 6 bases; nucleotides outside the gene matches: 7. The V gene's germline CDR1 is SEHNR and CDR2 FQNEAQ (reference sequence). CDR3 sequence reads: CASSAPGLAGLEQYF. CDR3 nucleotides: TGTGCCAGCAGCGCACCGGGACTAGCGGGACTCGAGCAGTACTTC.

The CDR3 is CASSSPGTSGGISYEQYF. The CDR3, as DNA: TGTGCCAGCAGCTCGCCAGGGACTAGCGGGGGAATAAGCTACGAGCAGTACTTC. The chain recombines TRBV7-8 with TRBJ2-7, with TRBD2 matching 14 bases. The CDR3 runs 18 residues. The germline V gene has CDR1 SGHVS and CDR2 FQNEAQ. After removal of 4 bases from V and 3 bases from J, the junction contained 11 bases not matched to a gene.

CDR3 amino acids: CASSTGTNVLTF. The CDR3 nucleotides read TGTGCCAGTTCGACAGGGACCAACGTCCTGACTTTC. The chain combines TRBV19 with TRBJ2-6, with 7 positions matching TRBD1. V shed 8 bases and J 8 bases; nucleotides not matched to a gene: 3. The germline gives CDR1 LNHDA, CDR2 SQIVND (reference sequence). The CDR3 has 12 amino acids.

V gene TRBV7-9 combines with J gene TRBJ2-3; 9 nucleotides agree with TRBD2. The germline V gene has CDR1 SEHNR and CDR2 FQNEAQ (reference sequence). The ends lost 8 bases at V and 1 base at J; junction bases unmatched: 4. The CDR3 is made up of 14 amino acids. CDR3 in amino acids: CASWAGGGTDTQYF. CDR3 DNA sequence: TGTGCCAGCTGGGCGGGGGGGGGCACAGATACGCAGTATTTT. The whole variable domain, filled in from reference TRBV7-9 and TRBJ2-3, reads DTGVSQNPRHKITKRGQNVTFRCDPISEHNRLYWYRQTLGQGPEFLTYFQNEAQLEKSRLLSDRFSAERPKGSFSTLEIQRTEQGDSAMYLCASWAGGGTDTQYFGPGTRLTVL.

The rearrangement joins TRBV10-3 to TRBJ2-1; maybe TRBD2 (5 bases). The CDR3 covers 15 residues. V lost 3 bases to trimming and J lost 0 bases, with 9 bases between them. Germline loops: CDR1 ENHRY, CDR2 SYGVKD. The CDR3 DNA follows: TGTGCCATCAGTGATTCGGGGAACTCCTACAATGAGCAGTTCTTC. It encodes CAISDSGNSYNEQFF.

The chain joins TRBV19 to TRBJ2-2, with D maybe TRBD2 (5 bases). The CDR3 runs to 18 residues. The ends were cut back, 3 bases at V and 3 bases at J, with 20 bases in the middle. The germline CDR1 and CDR2 sequences are LNHDA and SQIVND (reference sequence). CDR3 sequence reads: CASSILFTREKDTGELFF. The CDR3 region has the DNA TGTGCCAGTAGTATTCTTTTCACGAGGGAGAAGGACACCGGGGAGCTGTTTTTT. Full variable domain (rest looked up from reference TRBV19 and TRBJ2-2): DGGITQSPKYLFRKEGQNVTLSCEQNLNHDAMYWYRQDPGQGLRLIYYSQIVNDFQKGDIAEGYSVSREKKESFPLTVTSAQKNPTAFYLCASSILFTREKDTGELFFGEGSRLTVL.

The rearrangement links TRBV7-2 to TRBJ1-6, with 9 bases matching TRBD1. This CDR3 is 15 amino acids long. CDR1 is SGHTA, CDR2 FQGNSA, per germline. After removal of 5 bases from V and 8 bases from J, the junction contained 7 bases not matched to a gene. This chain's CDR3 is CASSGFGQGYSPLHF. CDR3 nucleotide sequence: TGTGCCAGCAGCGGGTTTGGACAGGGGTATTCACCCCTCCACTTT. Full variable domain (remainder filled in from reference TRBV7-2 and TRBJ1-6): GAGVSQSPSNKVTEKGKDVELRCDPISGHTALYWYRQSLGQGLEFLIYFQGNSAPDKSGLPSDRFSAERTGGSVSTLTIQRTQQEDSAVYLCASSGFGQGYSPLHFGNGTRLTVT.

The J gene is TRBJ1-4, the V gene TRBV11-2, with TRBD1 matching over 9 bases. The junction had 10 bases not matched to a gene; V was cut back by 4 bases and J by 7 bases. Looked up from germline, CDR1 is SGHAT and CDR2 is FQNNGV. This CDR3 is built from 16 residues. This CDR3 is CASSSLQGAVGEKLFF. In DNA, the CDR3 is TGTGCCAGCAGCTCCCTACAGGGGGCGGTTGGTGAAAAACTGTTTTTT.

This chain connects TRBV6-1 to TRBJ1-6; possibly TRBD1 for D (5 bases). CDR3 size: 16 residues. The V end was cut by 3 bases, the J end by 7 bases, with 16 bases between. Germline CDR1 is MNHNS and CDR2 is SASEGT. The CDR3 spells CASSDHTGRVNSPLHF. DNA of the CDR3: TGTGCCAGCAGTGACCATACAGGCAGGGTGAATTCACCCCTCCACTTT.

A single count supports this clone. The chain recombines TRBV5-1 with TRBJ2-1; 13 nucleotides agree with TRBD2. Germline V lookup: CDR1 SGHRS, CDR2 YFSETQ. The CDR3 covers 16 residues. V dropped 2 bases and J dropped 2; count of bases not matched to a gene: 1. The CDR3 here is CASSFGLAGAYNEQFF. The CDR3 region has the DNA TGCGCCAGCAGCTTCGGACTAGCGGGAGCCTACAATGAGCAGTTCTTC.